The 18 T cell receptor beta chains below come from one sample, sequenced in a study of T cells in Graves' hyperthyroidism and ophthalmopathy. Using RNA transcripts as the source, TCR beta CDR3 regions were amplified. First-round RT-PCR targeting the TCR CDR3 was performed with the HTBI primer set. TCRdb ran MiXCR on the multiplex PCR reads and lists one entry per CDR3 protein. The sample records about 770,000 distinct CDR3 sequences, 18% being singletons. Sequencing input: blood. All receptors derive from a woman between 50 and 59 years old with Graves' hyperthyroidism that later progressed to Graves' ophthalmopathy.

In its sample, this clonotype was seen many times. This chain uses TRBV6-1 with TRBJ2-7, with D unclear. The CDR3 has 11 residues. The germline CDR1 and CDR2 sequences are MNHNS and SASEGT. V lost 5 bases and J 5 bases, leaving 7 bases between the germline ends. CDR3 bases: TGTGCCAGCAGTTATGTAAACGAGCAGTACTTC. It encodes CASSYVNEQYF.

This clonotype was observed at least ten times. This rearrangement joins TRBV5-1 to TRBJ2-7, with 9 bases matching TRBD1. Germline loops: CDR1 SGHRS, CDR2 YFSETQ. The CDR3 has 14 residues. Trimming took 4 bases from V and 5 from J; bases not matched to a gene: 7. This CDR3 reads CASSTGTGMNEQYF. The CDR3 bases are TGCGCCAGCAGCACGGGGACAGGGATGAACGAGCAGTACTTC.

For this clonotype: A single base separates this from a much larger clone, so it may be a read error. The CDR3 end shows no conserved phenylalanine or tryptophan, and so a read error is likely. This sequence joins TRBV2 and TRBJ1-5, with D possibly being TRBD1 (6 bases). The CDR3 is 15 amino acids. Germline values: CDR1 SNHLY, CDR2 FYNNEI. The V end lost 6 bases, the J end lost 3 bases, and 15 bases lay between the germline ends. The CDR3 protein is CASREQGGTNQPQHS. Written as DNA, the CDR3 is TGTGCCAGCAGGGAACAGGGAGGGACCAATCAGCCCCAGCATTCT.

This clonotype was recorded a few times. The V and J genes are TRBV10-3 and TRBJ2-5, with D maybe TRBD1 (5 bases). V shed 1 base and J shed 5 bases, with 8 bases lying between them. The germline V gene has CDR1 ENHRY and CDR2 SYGVKD. This CDR3 has 13 residues. The CDR3, as DNA: TGTGCCATCAGTGAGTTACAGGTCGAGACCCAGTACTTC. It codes for CAISELQVETQYF.

The chain combines TRBV19 with TRBJ1-1; D unclear. CDR3 length: 13 residues. Trimming left V 6 bases short and J 1 base short, with 9 bases between. From germline, CDR1 is LNHDA and CDR2 SQIVND (reference sequence). CDR3 sequence reads: CASRARRNTEAFF. In DNA form, the CDR3 reads TGTGCCAGTAGAGCTCGGAGGAACACTGAAGCTTTCTTT.

This clonotype was seen ten or more times. The J gene is TRBJ2-2, the V gene TRBV2; D remains unclear. The CDR3 is 14 residues long. The germline CDR1 and CDR2 sequences are SNHLY and FYNNEI. V was clipped by 4 bases and J by 5 bases, with 11 bases between them. This CDR3 reads CASSGRTDTGELFF. For the CDR3, the DNA is TGTGCCAGCAGTGGACGGACCGATACCGGGGAGCTGTTTTTT.

The chain employs TRBV6-1 and TRBJ1-1; TRBD1 is a possible D gene (5 bases). This CDR3 contains 14 residues. Germline CDR1 is MNHNS and CDR2 is SASEGT. The ends were cut back, 5 bases at V and 1 base at J, with 11 bases in the middle. In nucleotides, the CDR3 is TGTGCCAGCAGTACCCAGGGAGAGAACACTGAAGCTTTCTTT. It yields the protein CASSTQGENTEAFF.

This clonotype was picked up many times. The CDR3 is CASSLRRQLNQPQHF. The CDR3 nucleotides are TGTGCCAGCAGTTTAAGACGACAGCTCAATCAGCCCCAGCATTTT. The J gene is TRBJ1-5, the V gene TRBV27, with D maybe TRBD1 (5 bases). This CDR3 has 15 residues. Germline V gives CDR1 MNHEY, CDR2 SMNVEV (reference sequence). Trimming removed 2 bases from V and 3 bases from J, with 11 bases in between.

This rearrangement joins TRBV3-1 to TRBJ1-1; 8 bases agree with TRBD1. Per the germline V gene, CDR1 is LGHDT and CDR2 is YNNKEL (reference sequence). The CDR3 loop spans 14 amino acids. The trim removed 4 bases at V and 5 bases at J, leaving 6 bases unmatched. CDR3 coding DNA: TGTGCCAGCAGCCCGGGGGACAGGAAGACTGAAGCTTTCTTT. This translates into CASSPGDRKTEAFF.

This clonotype has at least ten counts. CDR3: CASSPTGRNTEAFF. The DNA for the CDR3 is TGTGCCAGCAGCCCGACAGGGAGGAACACTGAAGCTTTCTTT. The chain employs TRBV18 and TRBJ1-1, with 7 bases matching TRBD1. The CDR3 is made up of 14 amino acids. Germline V CDR1 and CDR2: KGHSH, LQKENI. The V segment lost 8 bases and the J segment 1 base; nucleotides outside the gene matches: 7.

The chain is built from TRBV6-2 or TRBV6-3 and TRBJ2-1; D is undetermined. Germline loops: CDR1 MNHEY, CDR2 SVGEGT. The CDR3 has 14 residues. Trimming removed 8 bases from V and 8 bases from J, with 19 bases in between. The CDR3 sequence is CASRRVSSSYEQFF. In nucleotides, the CDR3 is TGTGCCAGCCGTCGGGTTTCGTCGTCTTATGAGCAGTTCTTC.

In this sample, this clonotype turned up a few times. This sequence joins TRBV6-1 and TRBJ1-5; 9 bases map to TRBD1. Germline trimming cut 6 bases from V and 2 bases from J; bases unmatched to any gene: 5. Germline CDR1 reads MNHNS; CDR2 reads SASEGT. The length of the CDR3 is 15 residues. In nucleotides, the CDR3 is TGTGCCAGCAGCTCCGACAGGGGGGGCAATCAGCCCCAGCATTTT. As protein: CASSSDRGGNQPQHF.

The table lists this clonotype with many counts. This CDR3 reads CASTDSMNTEAFF. In DNA form, the CDR3 reads TGTGCCAGCACGGACAGTATGAACACTGAAGCTTTCTTT. The V and J genes are TRBV6-1 and TRBJ1-1, with D perhaps matching TRBD1 (6 bases). The CDR3 totals 13 residues. Trimming removed 7 bases from V and 0 bases from J, with 9 bases in between. Per germline, CDR1 MNHNS and CDR2 SASEGT.

This clonotype was recorded many times. V is TRBV18 and J is TRBJ1-1; D is undetermined. CDR1 and CDR2 (germline): KGHSH, LQKENI. The CDR3 extends over 13 amino acids. V lost 7 bases and J lost 7, with 16 bases in between. The CDR3 DNA follows: TGTGCCAGCTTCACGCCGCAACACGGTGAAGCTTTCTTT. Residues: CASFTPQHGEAFF.

The chain uses TRBV25-1 and TRBJ2-5; TRBD1 matches 8 bases. The CDR3 sequence is 16 residues long. The trim removed 3 bases at V and 5 bases at J, leaving 11 bases unmatched. Per the germline V gene, CDR1 is MGHDK and CDR2 is SYGVNS. The CDR3 here is CASSDPRTGYSETQYF. DNA for the CDR3: TGTGCCAGCAGTGACCCAAGGACAGGGTATAGCGAGACCCAGTACTTC.

The chain couples TRBV6-2 or TRBV6-3 to TRBJ2-1; 7 positions agree with TRBD1. CDR3 size: 14 residues. The V segment lost 6 bases and the J segment 5 bases; nucleotides outside the gene matches: 7. Germline V lookup: CDR1 MNHEY, CDR2 SVGEGT. The CDR3 nucleotides are TGTGCCAGCAGGGGGCAGGACAGGAACAATGAGCAGTTCTTC. This translates into CASRGQDRNNEQFF.

At least ten counts were recorded for this clonotype. The chain links TRBV19 to TRBJ1-2; no reliable D call. Per the germline V gene, CDR1 is LNHDA and CDR2 is SQIVND (reference sequence). The V end was cut by 6 bases, the J end by 6 bases, with 17 bases between. The CDR3 is made up of 14 amino acids. The CDR3: CASRATDGQHGYTF. The CDR3 DNA follows: TGTGCCAGTAGGGCGACGGATGGGCAGCATGGCTACACCTTC.

This clonotype was observed a handful of times. V and J are TRBV19 and TRBJ1-1; D gene uncertain. The CDR3 contains 13 residues. The ends were cut back, 3 bases at V and 8 bases at J, with 13 bases in the middle. The germline V gene has CDR1 LNHDA and CDR2 SQIVND (reference sequence). DNA for the CDR3: TGTGCCAGTAGTATTAATTTCGGAGCAGAAGCTTTCTTT. Its protein is CASSINFGAEAFF. Drawing the rest from reference TRBV19 and TRBJ1-1, the complete variable domain is DGGITQSPKYLFRKEGQNVTLSCEQNLNHDAMYWYRQDPGQGLRLIYYSQIVNDFQKGDIAEGYSVSREKKESFPLTVTSAQKNPTAFYLCASSINFGAEAFFGQGTRLTVV.